These 5 T cell receptor beta chains were sequenced from one sample in a study of OX40 agonist ivuxolimab in advanced cancers. Data came from immunoSEQ multiplex PCR; TCRdb stores just in-frame clones and leaves some out. The table records tens of thousands of clones, approximately 90% of them present only once. Material: CD4+ or CD8+ T cells sorted from blood, obtained in a trial of the OX40 agonist ivuxolimab. These receptors were taken from an adult with an advanced solid tumor such as melanoma, head and neck, liver or kidney cancer.

The V call is TRBV28, the J call TRBJ1-1; 10 nucleotides agree with TRBD1. The CDR3 runs to 15 residues. From germline, CDR1 is MDHEN and CDR2 SYDVKM. With V trimmed by 6 bases and J by 3 bases, 7 bases remained unmatched. The CDR3 bases are TGTGCCAGCAGATCTCCCGGGACAGGGGACACTGAAGCTTTCTTT. Residues: CASRSPGTGDTEAFF.

This clone has more than one count but fewer than ten. The chain has TRBV9 and TRBJ1-1; D is uncertain. The CDR3 loop spans 13 amino acids. V shed 2 bases and J shed 1 base, with 6 bases lying between them. CDR1 and CDR2 from the germline V gene are SGDLS and YYNGEE. CDR3 DNA sequence: TGTGCCAGCAGCGTGACTGGGAACACTGAAGCTTTCTTT. This translates into CASSVTGNTEAFF. Full variable domain (missing parts from reference TRBV9 and TRBJ1-1): DSGVTQTPKHLITATGQRVTLRCSPRSGDLSVYWYQQSLDQGLQFLIQYYNGEERAKGNILERFSAQQFPDLHSELNLSSLELGDSALYFCASSVTGNTEAFFGQGTRLTVV.

This clone appeared a single time. The rearrangement uses TRBV28 and TRBJ1-2; D unresolved. From germline, CDR1 is MDHEN and CDR2 SYDVKM. The germline V and J ends were trimmed by 2 bases and 6 bases, with 10 bases remaining between them. This CDR3 comprises 13 residues. The CDR3 loop reads CASSLESGNGYTF. DNA for the CDR3: TGTGCCAGCAGTTTAGAATCTGGGAATGGCTACACCTTC.

The chain employs TRBV19 and TRBJ1-2; 7 nucleotides line up with TRBD1. Germline trimming cut 8 bases from V and 2 bases from J; bases unmatched to any gene: 5. The CDR3 totals 13 residues. Looked up from germline, CDR1 is LNHDA and CDR2 is SQIVND (reference sequence). CDR3 sequence: CASRDRINYGYTF. The CDR3 DNA reads as TGTGCCAGTCGGGACAGAATCAACTATGGCTACACCTTC.

The V call is TRBV7-2, the J call TRBJ1-5; D is undetermined. Per germline, CDR1 SGHTA and CDR2 FQGNSA. This CDR3 is 12 amino acids long. Between the trimmed V and J ends, which lost 5 bases and 4 bases, there was a span of 6 bases. CDR3 DNA: TGTGCCAGCAGCCCTTATAATCAGCCCCAGCATTTT. It yields the protein CASSPYNQPQHF.